A single sample is the source of the 6 T cell receptor beta chains below, sequenced in a study of cytomegalovirus exposure and HLA in healthy donors. The PCR contained 60 Vbeta and 13 Jbeta primers. TCRdb keeps only in-frame clones here, not all; method: immunoSEQ multiplex PCR. Among 100,000 to 150,000 clones listed, around 77% were seen once. The sequencing sample was made of PBMCs. These receptors were obtained from a woman in her forties or fifties in good health and CMV-seronegative.

The chain is built from TRBV15 and TRBJ2-1; 8 nucleotides agree with TRBD2. The V segment lost 3 bases and the J segment 1 base; nucleotides outside the gene matches: 5. Per the germline V gene, CDR1 is LNHNV and CDR2 is YYDKDF (reference sequence). The CDR3 is 16 residues long. CDR3 sequence reads: CATSRTTSGSYNEQFF. For the CDR3, the DNA is TGTGCCACCAGCAGGACTACTAGCGGTTCCTACAATGAGCAGTTCTTC.

This chain joins TRBV5-8 and TRBJ2-2; 8 nucleotides agree with TRBD2. V lost 5 bases, J lost 7 bases, and 7 bases stayed unmatched. The germline V gene has CDR1 SGHTS and CDR2 YDEGEE. This CDR3 contains 14 residues. The chain's CDR3 is CASRKPGGIGELFF. CDR3 sequence (DNA): TGTGCCAGCAGAAAGCCGGGGGGGATCGGGGAGCTGTTTTTT.

CDR3 sequence: CASSPGLAGYNEQFF. The CDR3 DNA follows: TGTGCCAGCAGCCCCGGACTAGCGGGATACAATGAGCAGTTCTTC. This rearrangement joins TRBV7-9 to TRBJ2-1; the match to TRBD2 covers 12 bases. The CDR3 is made up of 15 amino acids. The V and J ends lost 5 bases and 4 bases, in that order; junction bases with no gene match: 3. Germline assignment: CDR1 SEHNR and CDR2 FQNEAQ (reference sequence). Variable domain in full (rest from reference TRBV7-9 and TRBJ2-1): DTGVSQNPRHKITKRGQNVTFRCDPISEHNRLYWYRQTLGQGPEFLTYFQNEAQLEKSRLLSDRFSAERPKGSFSTLEIQRTEQGDSAMYLCASSPGLAGYNEQFFGPGTRLTVL.

The V gene is TRBV30, the J gene TRBJ2-2, with D perhaps TRBD2 (5 bases). This CDR3 spans 13 amino acids. V was clipped by 4 bases and J by 7 bases, with 13 bases between them. The germline gives CDR1 GTSNPN, CDR2 SVGIG (reference sequence). The DNA for the CDR3 is TGTGCCTGGAAATCTAGCTCTCACGGGGAGCTGTTTTTT. Residues: CAWKSSSHGELFF.

This clone occurred a few times. V usage is TRBV27 and J usage is TRBJ2-5, with D possibly TRBD2 on 6 matching bases. The DNA end is a closer match to TRBJ2-7, so the J assignment may be wrong. Germline V gene lookup returns CDR1 MNHEY and CDR2 SMNVEV (reference sequence). The CDR3 runs 14 residues. The CDR3 DNA is TGTGCCAGCAGTTCCTTAGCGGCTGTCTACGAGCAGTACTTC. Protein: CASSSLAAVYEQYF.

The J gene is TRBJ2-1, the V gene TRBV27; TRBD2 matches 13 bases. The trim removed 4 bases at V and 10 bases at J, leaving 7 bases unmatched. Germline loops: CDR1 MNHEY, CDR2 SMNVEV (reference sequence). The CDR3 covers 15 residues. The CDR3 sequence: CASSSGLAGSREQFF. CDR3 nucleotides: TGTGCCAGCAGTTCGGGACTAGCGGGATCTCGGGAGCAGTTCTTC.